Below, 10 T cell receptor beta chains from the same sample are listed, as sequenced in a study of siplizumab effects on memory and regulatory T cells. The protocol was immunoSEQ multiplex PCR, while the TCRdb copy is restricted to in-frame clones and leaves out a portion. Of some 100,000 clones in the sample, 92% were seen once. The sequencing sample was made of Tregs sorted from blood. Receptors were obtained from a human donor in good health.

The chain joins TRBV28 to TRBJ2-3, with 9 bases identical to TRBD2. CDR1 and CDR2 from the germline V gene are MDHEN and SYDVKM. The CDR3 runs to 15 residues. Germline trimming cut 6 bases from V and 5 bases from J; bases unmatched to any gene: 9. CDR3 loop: CASRPWAGGKDTQYF. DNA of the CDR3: TGTGCCAGCAGACCATGGGCGGGAGGGAAAGATACGCAGTATTTT.

Here the CDR3 DNA reads TGCGCCAGCAGTCAAACTCTTTTTACTAAGATCACAGATACGCAGTATTTT. It is translated as CASSQTLFTKITDTQYF. The chain uses TRBV23-1 and TRBJ2-3; D not certain. TRBV23-1 belongs to the ORF category, with a function that is uncertain. The V end lost 2 bases, the J end lost 2 bases, and 17 bases lay between the germline ends. The CDR3 length is 17 residues.

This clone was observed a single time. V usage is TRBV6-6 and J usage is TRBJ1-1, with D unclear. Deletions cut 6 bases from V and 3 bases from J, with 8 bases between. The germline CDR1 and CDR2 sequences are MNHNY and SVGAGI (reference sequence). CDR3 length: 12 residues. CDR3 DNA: TGTGCCAGCAGCTTCAAAGACACTGAAGCTTTCTTT. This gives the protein CASSFKDTEAFF.

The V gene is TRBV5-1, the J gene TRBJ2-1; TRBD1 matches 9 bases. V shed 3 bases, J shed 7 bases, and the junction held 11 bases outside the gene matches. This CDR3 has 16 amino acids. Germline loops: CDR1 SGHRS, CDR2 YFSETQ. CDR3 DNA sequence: TGCGCCAGCAGCTCTGCCGGGACAGGGATATCGAATGAGCAGTTCTTC. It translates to CASSSAGTGISNEQFF. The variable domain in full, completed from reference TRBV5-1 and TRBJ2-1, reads KAGVTQTPRYLIKTRGQQVTLSCSPISGHRSVSWYQQTPGQGLQFLFEYFSETQRNKGNFPGRFSGRQFSNSRSEMNVSTLELGDSALYLCASSSAGTGISNEQFFGPGTRLTVL.

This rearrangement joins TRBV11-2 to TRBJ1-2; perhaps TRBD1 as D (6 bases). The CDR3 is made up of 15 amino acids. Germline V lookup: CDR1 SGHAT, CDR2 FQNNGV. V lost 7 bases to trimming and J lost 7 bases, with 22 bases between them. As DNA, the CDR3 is TGTGCCAGCACCCTAGGCGCAGGGGAAACGGGTGGCTACACCTTC. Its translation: CASTLGAGETGGYTF. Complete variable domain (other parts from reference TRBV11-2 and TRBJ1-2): EAGVAQSPRYKIIEKRQSVAFWCNPISGHATLYWYQQILGQGPKLLIQFQNNGVVDDSQLPKDRFSAERLKGVDSTLKIQPAKLEDSAVYLCASTLGAGETGGYTFGSGTRLTVV.

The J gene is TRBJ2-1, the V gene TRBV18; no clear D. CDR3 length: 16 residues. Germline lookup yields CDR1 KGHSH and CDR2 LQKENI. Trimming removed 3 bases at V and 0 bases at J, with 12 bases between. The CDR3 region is CASSPVAASSYNEQFF. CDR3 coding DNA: TGTGCCAGCTCACCGGTTGCTGCGAGCTCCTACAATGAGCAGTTCTTC.

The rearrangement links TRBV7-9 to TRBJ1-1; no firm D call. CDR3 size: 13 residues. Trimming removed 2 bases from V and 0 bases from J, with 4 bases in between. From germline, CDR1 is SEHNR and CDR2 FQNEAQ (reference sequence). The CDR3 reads CASSLQLNTEAFF. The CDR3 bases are TGTGCCAGCAGCTTACAGTTGAACACTGAAGCTTTCTTT. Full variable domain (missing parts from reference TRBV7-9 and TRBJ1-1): DTGVSQNPRHKITKRGQNVTFRCDPISEHNRLYWYRQTLGQGPEFLTYFQNEAQLEKSRLLSDRFSAERPKGSFSTLEIQRTEQGDSAMYLCASSLQLNTEAFFGQGTRLTVV.

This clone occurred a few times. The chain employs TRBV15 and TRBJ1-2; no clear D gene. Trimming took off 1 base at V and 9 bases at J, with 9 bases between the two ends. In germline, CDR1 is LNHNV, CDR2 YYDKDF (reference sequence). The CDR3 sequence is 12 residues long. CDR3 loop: CATSRVGESYTF. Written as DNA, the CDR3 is TGTGCCACCAGCAGAGTCGGGGAGAGCTACACCTTC.

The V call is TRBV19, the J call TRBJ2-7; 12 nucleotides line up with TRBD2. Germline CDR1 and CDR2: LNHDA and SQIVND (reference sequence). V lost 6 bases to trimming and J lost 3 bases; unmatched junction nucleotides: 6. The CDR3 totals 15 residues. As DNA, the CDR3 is TGTGCCAGTAGGAGAACGACTAGCGGGAGCTACGAGCAGTACTTC. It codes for CASRRTTSGSYEQYF.

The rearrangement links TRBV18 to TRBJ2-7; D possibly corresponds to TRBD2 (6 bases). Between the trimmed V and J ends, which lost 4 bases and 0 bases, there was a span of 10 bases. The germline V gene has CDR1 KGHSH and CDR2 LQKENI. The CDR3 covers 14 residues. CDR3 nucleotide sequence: TGTGCCAGCTCACGAGCGGGCAGCTCCTACGAGCAGTACTTC. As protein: CASSRAGSSYEQYF.